This T cell receptor (beta chain) was documented in a study of T cells expressing NK-cell markers. Study-wide results and limits: Clarity on HCMV specificity was lacking for the expanded NKG2C+ T cell clones. NKG2C+ dominant clonotype frequencies in five or six donors were about 1.0-8% of CD8+ T cells.

Germline V gives CDR1 DFQATT, CDR2 SNEGSKA (reference sequence). The CDR3 length is 15 residues. In the case of this clonotype: Its antigen is currently unknown.

The authors made TCR beta cDNA libraries by 5'RACE template switching. This switching added a universal primer site and UMIs. TCRdb reprocessed the 5' RACE reads and keeps a single row for each CDR3 protein, giving no DNA. The listing contains fewer than 300,000 distinct CDR3 sequences. The V gene is TRBV20-1, the J gene TRBJ1-1; TCRdb reports TRBD1, a call that lacks DNA to check it against. The sample was blood T cells: a sorted CD56 or NKG2C T cell subset, CD4+ or CD8+ T cells, or bulk PBMC T cells (not recorded which). The clonotype comes from a woman between 18 and 70 years old in good health. CDR3 amino acids: CSASFPGRANTEAFF.